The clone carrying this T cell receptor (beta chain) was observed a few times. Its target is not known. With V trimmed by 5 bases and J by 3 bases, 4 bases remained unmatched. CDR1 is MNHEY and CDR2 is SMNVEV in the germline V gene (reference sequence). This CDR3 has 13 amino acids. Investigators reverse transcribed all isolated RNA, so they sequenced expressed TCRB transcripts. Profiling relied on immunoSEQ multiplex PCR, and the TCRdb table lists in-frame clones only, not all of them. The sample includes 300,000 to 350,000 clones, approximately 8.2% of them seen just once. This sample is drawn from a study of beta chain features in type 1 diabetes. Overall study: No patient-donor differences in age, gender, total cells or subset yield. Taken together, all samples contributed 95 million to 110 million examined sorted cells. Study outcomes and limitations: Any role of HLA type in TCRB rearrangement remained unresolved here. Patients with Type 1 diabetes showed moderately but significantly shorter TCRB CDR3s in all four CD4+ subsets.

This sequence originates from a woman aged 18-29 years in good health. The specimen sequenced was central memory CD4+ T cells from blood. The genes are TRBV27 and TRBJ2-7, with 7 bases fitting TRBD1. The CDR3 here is CASSPTGLYEQYF. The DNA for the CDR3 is TGTGCCAGCAGTCCGACAGGGCTCTACGAGCAGTACTTC.